Listed here are 11 T cell receptor beta chains from one sample, sequenced in a study of blood T cell repertoires in COVID-19. Sequenced by immunoSEQ multiplex PCR; TCRdb stores in-frame clones only, minus some. This table holds tens of thousands of clones, roughly 88% found once. The sequencing input was peripheral blood. These receptors were obtained from a man between 60 and 75 years old with acute or convalescent COVID-19.

The chain joins TRBV6-1 to TRBJ1-2; 7 nucleotides match TRBD1. With V trimmed by 3 bases and J by 2 bases, 12 bases remained unmatched. Germline assignment: CDR1 MNHNS and CDR2 SASEGT. This CDR3 spans 17 amino acids. In DNA, the CDR3 is TGTGCCAGCAGTGACGACAGGGAAAGAGATAGGAACTATGGCTACACCTTC. Amino acid sequence: CASSDDRERDRNYGYTF.

The J gene is TRBJ1-5, the V gene TRBV11-2; TRBD1 aligns across 7 bases. Unmatched junction bases numbered 8, after V lost 5 bases and J lost 4 bases. Germline CDR1 SGHAT, CDR2 FQNNGV. The CDR3 has 15 residues. The CDR3: CASSLGQNPNQPQHF. The CDR3 DNA follows: TGTGCCAGCAGCCTGGGACAGAACCCAAATCAGCCCCAGCATTTT.

The chain couples TRBV28 to TRBJ2-1; 15 bases map to TRBD2. Germline V CDR1 and CDR2: MDHEN, SYDVKM. Losses at the gene ends were 2 bases for V and 6 bases for J; bases not matched to a gene: 8. The CDR3 is 18 amino acids. CDR3 sequence reads: CASSLRGTSGRRGNEQFF. CDR3 coding DNA: TGTGCCAGCAGTTTAAGGGGGACTAGCGGGAGGCGGGGCAATGAGCAGTTCTTC.

This clone has more than one count but fewer than ten. The V gene is TRBV28, the J gene TRBJ2-2; the match to TRBD1 covers 9 bases. Germline assignment: CDR1 MDHEN and CDR2 SYDVKM. The V and J ends lost 5 bases and 3 bases, in that order; junction bases with no gene match: 16. This CDR3 has 19 residues. The CDR3 DNA is TGTGCCAGCAGTCCCCTTTTGTTCAACAGGGGGCAACACACCGGGGAGCTGTTTTTT. This gives the protein CASSPLLFNRGQHTGELFF.

The chain employs TRBV5-1 and TRBJ2-7, with 9 positions matching TRBD2. In germline, CDR1 is SGHRS, CDR2 YFSETQ. The CDR3 totals 17 residues. J was trimmed by 1 base and V by 4 bases; bases with no gene match: 12. The CDR3 reads CASSQHFSGSGSYEQYF. Here the CDR3 DNA reads TGCGCCAGCAGCCAACACTTTAGCGGGAGTGGGTCCTACGAGCAGTACTTC.

The gene calls are TRBV28 and TRBJ1-1; weak D call: TRBD1 (5 bases). Germline V gives CDR1 MDHEN, CDR2 SYDVKM. Between the trimmed V and J ends, which lost 0 bases and 7 bases, there was a span of 6 bases. The CDR3 is made up of 12 amino acids. CDR3 nucleotide sequence: TGTGCCAGCAGTTTATGGGGACTTGAAGCTTTCTTT. It yields the protein CASSLWGLEAFF.

The chain employs TRBV9 and TRBJ1-2; D remains ambiguous. The germline gives CDR1 SGDLS, CDR2 YYNGEE. This CDR3 spans 16 amino acids. Trimming shortened V by 4 bases and J by 4 bases, and 20 bases separated the two germline ends. The CDR3 loop reads CASSPNPAAPGYGYTF. CDR3 nucleotides: TGTGCCAGCAGCCCGAATCCGGCGGCACCTGGCTATGGCTACACCTTC.

This clone has ten or more counts. V usage is TRBV6-5 and J usage is TRBJ2-3, with 11 positions matching TRBD2. Trimming removed 6 bases from V and 4 bases from J; junction bases left unmatched: 6. Germline CDR1 is MNHEY and CDR2 is SVGAGI. The CDR3 totals 15 residues. In DNA form, the CDR3 reads TGTGCCAGCAGAGTAATTAGCGGGAGGGCAGATACGCAGTATTTT. It translates to CASRVISGRADTQYF.

This rearrangement joins TRBV27 to TRBJ2-7; D is unresolved. The V end lost 3 bases, the J end lost 1 base, and 7 bases lay between the germline ends. The CDR3 covers 13 residues. Germline V gene sequence: CDR1 MNHEY, CDR2 SMNVEV (reference sequence). The DNA for the CDR3 is TGTGCCAGCAGTTTCCACAGTTCCTACGAGCAGTACTTC. It translates to CASSFHSSYEQYF.

The table lists this clone with a few counts. The rearrangement joins TRBV11-2 to TRBJ1-2; 9 bases fit TRBD1. The CDR3 consists of 15 residues. Per germline, CDR1 SGHAT and CDR2 FQNNGV. Trimming at V came to 2 bases and at J to 2 bases, leaving 3 bases not matched to a gene. CDR3 protein: CASSLTGGWNYGYTF. CDR3 coding DNA: TGTGCCAGCAGCTTAACAGGGGGCTGGAACTATGGCTACACCTTC.

This chain uses TRBV11-2 with TRBJ2-7, with 8 bases matching TRBD2. This CDR3 is 14 amino acids long. V lost 2 bases and J lost 7; bases outside the gene matches: 7. Germline V lookup: CDR1 SGHAT, CDR2 FQNNGV. Here the CDR3 reads CASSLLTSVREQYF. DNA of the CDR3: TGTGCCAGCAGCTTATTGACTAGCGTAAGGGAGCAGTACTTC.